Listed here are 22 T cell receptor beta chains from one sample, sequenced in a study of CD8 T cells in Susac syndrome. With random hexamers, reverse transcription was performed on about 0.45 to 1 ug of RNA. TCRdb recomputed calls from the immunoSEQ multiplex PCR reads with MiXCR, one row per CDR3 protein. The sample lists about 190,000 distinct CDR3 sequences, 85% to 95% occurring once. Sequencing was done on a sample of CD4+ T cells from PBMCs. These TCRs come from a human donor in good health.

CDR3 sequence (DNA): TGCGCCAGCAGCTTGGATGGCAGGGGCTCTGACGGGGAGCTGTTTTTT. It yields the protein CASSLDGRGSDGELFF. The chain employs TRBV5-1 and TRBJ2-2, with D possibly being TRBD1 (6 bases). Germline V lookup: CDR1 SGHRS, CDR2 YFSETQ. The V and J ends lost 0 bases and 7 bases respectively, with 16 bases between them. The CDR3 runs 16 residues.

The CDR3 region has the DNA TGCAGCGGGAGACAGGGGGCCACAGATACGCAGTATTTT. Protein sequence: CSGRQGATDTQYF. V is TRBV29-1 and J is TRBJ2-3; 10 bases align to TRBD1. After removal of 7 bases from V and 2 bases from J, the junction contained 3 bases not matched to a gene. Germline V CDR1 and CDR2: SQVTM, ANQGSEA. The CDR3 loop spans 13 amino acids.

The J gene is TRBJ2-7, the V gene TRBV3-1; TRBD1 aligns across 10 bases. Germline trimming cut 4 bases from V and 0 bases from J; bases unmatched to any gene: 9. The CDR3 runs to 17 residues. The germline V gene encodes CDR1 LGHDT and CDR2 YNNKEL (reference sequence). The CDR3 loop is CASSLGTGERRSYEQYF. For the CDR3, the DNA is TGTGCCAGCAGCCTAGGGACAGGGGAACGCCGCTCCTACGAGCAGTACTTC.

The chain couples TRBV6-1 to TRBJ2-7; TRBD1 or TRBD2 may be the D gene (6 bases each). The CDR3 is made up of 15 amino acids. The germline V gene has CDR1 MNHNS and CDR2 SASEGT. V shed 3 bases and J shed 3 bases, with 15 bases lying between them. CDR3 DNA: TGTGCCAGCAGTGAGAGGGGGGCGGGCCTCTACGAGCAGTACTTC. Its translation: CASSERGAGLYEQYF.

V is TRBV2 and J is TRBJ2-1; no clear D gene. This CDR3 contains 11 residues. The germline CDR1 and CDR2 sequences are SNHLY and FYNNEI. Trimming stripped 7 bases from V and 8 bases from J, with 9 bases between. The CDR3 DNA sequence: TGTGCCAGCACCCCATGGTATGAGCAGTTCTTC. This gives the protein CASTPWYEQFF.

This chain joins TRBV7-2 and TRBJ2-5; unclear D gene. Germline V gene lookup returns CDR1 SGHTA and CDR2 FQGNSA. Trimming took off 5 bases at V and 2 bases at J, with 12 bases between the two ends. CDR3 size: 14 residues. CDR3 coding DNA: TGTGCCAGCAGCGTACCGGGTCAACAAGAGACCCAGTACTTC. This encodes CASSVPGQQETQYF.

The chain joins TRBV7-2 to TRBJ2-1; 8 bases fit TRBD1. The CDR3 totals 15 residues. CDR1 SGHTA and CDR2 FQGNSA come from the germline V gene. The junction had 9 bases not matched to a gene; V was cut back by 3 bases and J by 8 bases. The CDR3 DNA follows: TGTGCCAGCAGCTTGGACAGGGCCAGAGCGGATGAGCAGTTCTTC. Translation: CASSLDRARADEQFF.

The chain is built from TRBV20-1 and TRBJ2-2; D perhaps matches TRBD1 (5 bases). This CDR3 has 19 amino acids. V dropped 0 bases and J dropped 4 bases, with 24 bases sitting between them. CDR1 DFQATT and CDR2 SNEGSKA come from the germline V gene (reference sequence). CDR3 sequence: CSAREGKTGVGWATGELFF. DNA for the CDR3: TGCAGTGCTAGAGAGGGTAAAACAGGCGTAGGATGGGCCACCGGGGAGCTGTTTTTT.

The J gene is TRBJ2-3, the V gene TRBV9; D is perhaps TRBD2 (6 bases). Trimming removed 0 bases from V and 1 base from J, with 12 bases in between. CDR3 length equals 16 residues. Germline values: CDR1 SGDLS, CDR2 YYNGEE. CDR3 sequence reads: CASSVAWRRGTDTQYF. CDR3 coding DNA: TGTGCCAGCAGCGTAGCATGGCGGAGGGGCACAGATACGCAGTATTTT.

V usage is TRBV5-1 and J usage is TRBJ1-5; D is perhaps TRBD1 (5 bases). The germline V gene has CDR1 SGHRS and CDR2 YFSETQ. Deletions cut 4 bases from V and 7 bases from J, with 18 bases between. This CDR3 region has 15 residues. The CDR3 DNA sequence: TGCGCCAGCAGCCCTGACGGGGGGTGGGACCAGCCCCAGCATTTT. It encodes CASSPDGGWDQPQHF.

This sequence joins TRBV9 and TRBJ2-5; 10 bases map to TRBD1. Losses at the gene ends were 1 base for V and 5 bases for J; bases not matched to a gene: 11. Per the germline V gene, CDR1 is SGDLS and CDR2 is YYNGEE. CDR3 size: 17 residues. The CDR3 coding sequence is TGTGCCAGCAGCGTATACCCGGGACAGGGGCGAAGGGAGACCCAGTACTTC. It yields the protein CASSVYPGQGRRETQYF.

The J gene is TRBJ2-7, the V gene TRBV3-1; D gene ambiguous. Germline V gives CDR1 LGHDT, CDR2 YNNKEL (reference sequence). The CDR3 extends over 14 amino acids. V gave up 0 bases and J gave up 1 base, with 7 bases separating them. Here the CDR3 reads CASSQDSSSYEQYF. The DNA for the CDR3 is TGTGCCAGCAGCCAAGACTCGTCTTCCTACGAGCAGTACTTC.

The chain has TRBV3-1 and TRBJ1-4; D gene unclear. Trimming removed 4 bases at V and 8 bases at J, with 8 bases between. The germline V gene encodes CDR1 LGHDT and CDR2 YNNKEL (reference sequence). The CDR3 covers 12 residues. The CDR3 nucleotides are TGTGCCAGCAGCCCCGGGTTGGAAAAACTGTTTTTT. Its translation is CASSPGLEKLFF.

The CDR3 coding sequence is TGTGCCAGCAGCGTAGCTCCCACCATCACCGGGGAGCTGTTTTTT. It translates to CASSVAPTITGELFF. The chain carries TRBV9 and TRBJ2-2; no clear D gene. The germline V gene encodes CDR1 SGDLS and CDR2 YYNGEE. The V and J ends lost 0 bases and 4 bases respectively, with 10 bases between them. The CDR3 is 15 amino acids.

CDR3: CASSAGWVSGELFF. As DNA, the CDR3 is TGTGCCAGCAGTGCGGGATGGGTATCCGGGGAGCTGTTTTTT. V is TRBV6-5 and J is TRBJ2-2, with a possible D match to TRBD2 (6 bases). Germline CDR1 is MNHEY and CDR2 is SVGAGI. The CDR3 totals 14 residues. Trimming took off 5 bases at V and 6 bases at J, with 13 bases between the two ends.

The chain uses TRBV5-5 and TRBJ1-5; D unresolved. Trimming removed 3 bases at V and 6 bases at J, with 19 bases between. The CDR3 totals 16 residues. Germline V gives CDR1 SGHKS, CDR2 YYEKEE (reference sequence). The CDR3 loop is CASSWGPPRRAQPQHF. DNA for the CDR3: TGTGCCAGCAGCTGGGGTCCGCCGAGGAGGGCTCAGCCCCAGCATTTT.

The V gene is TRBV29-1, the J gene TRBJ1-2, with a tentative D call TRBD1 (5 bases). The CDR3 spans 13 residues. The germline CDR1 and CDR2 sequences are SQVTM and ANQGSEA. Trimming shortened V by 4 bases and J by 3 bases, and 12 bases separated the two germline ends. The CDR3 bases are TGCAGCGTTGGATCGAGGGGATACTATGGCTACACCTTC. It translates to CSVGSRGYYGYTF.

The chain joins TRBV20-1 to TRBJ1-6; D is uncertain. With 5 bases removed from V and 15 bases from J, the gap between germline ends came to 11 bases. Germline values: CDR1 DFQATT, CDR2 SNEGSKA (reference sequence). CDR3 size: 10 residues. CDR3 bases: TGCAGTGCTCTGGGAAGTGGCCTCCACTTT. Translating it yields CSALGSGLHF.

The chain recombines TRBV3-1 with TRBJ2-7, with D possibly matching TRBD2 (6 bases). V lost 4 bases, J lost 8 bases, and 18 bases lay in between. The CDR3 has 14 residues. Per germline, CDR1 LGHDT and CDR2 YNNKEL (reference sequence). The CDR3 here is CASSPEVGGKKQYF. Written as DNA, the CDR3 is TGTGCCAGCAGCCCAGAGGTCGGGGGAAAAAAGCAGTACTTC.

The CDR3 DNA sequence: TGTGCCAGCACCTCCGGGACAGGGGAAGAGACCCAGTACTTC. Protein sequence: CASTSGTGEETQYF. This chain connects TRBV6-1 to TRBJ2-5; the match to TRBD1 covers 10 bases. The V and J ends lost 7 bases and 3 bases, in that order; junction bases with no gene match: 5. This CDR3 has 14 amino acids. Germline V lookup: CDR1 MNHNS, CDR2 SASEGT.

The rearrangement uses TRBV14 and TRBJ1-1, with 7 bases fitting TRBD1. V was pared by 5 bases and J by 1 base, with 13 bases of the junction left unmatched. Germline-derived CDR1 and CDR2 are SGHDN and FVKESK. The CDR3 has 17 residues. Here the CDR3 DNA reads TGTGCCAGCAGCTCGAGGGACCAGGGGGGATGGAACACTGAAGCTTTCTTT. It is translated as CASSSRDQGGWNTEAFF.

The CDR3 region is CASSPQGKAEAFF. The CDR3 region has the DNA TGTGCCAGCTCACCTCAAGGGAAAGCTGAAGCTTTCTTT. This chain connects TRBV18 to TRBJ1-1, with D hard to call. V shed 3 bases and J shed 6 bases, with 11 bases lying between them. CDR1 and CDR2 (germline): KGHSH, LQKENI. The CDR3 is 13 residues long.